This paragraph reports one T cell receptor (beta chain). This entry comes from a study of blood T cell repertoires in COVID-19. About the study: Some COVID-19 samples were acute and others convalescent; all came from the United States, Italy and Spain.

Germline assignment: CDR1 MNHEY and CDR2 SVGAGI. There are 15 residues in the CDR3. Trimming removed 5 bases from V and 1 base from J; junction bases left unmatched: 3. As processed by the authors: Estimates of nucleated cell counts were drawn from the amplification of reference gene primers. The assay was immunoSEQ multiplex PCR, and TCRdb's table has in-frame clones only and misses some. Clone size and V and J calls were adopted from that table, with D and trimming inferred from the DNA. The data show approximately 210,000 clones, approximately 80% seen once. The sample comprised PBMCs or T cells enriched from blood (not recorded which). This TCR was recovered from a woman aged 45-59 years with acute COVID-19. The V call is TRBV6-5, the J call TRBJ1-3; TRBD1 agrees at 9 bases. For the CDR3, the DNA is TGTGCCAGCAGTCGGACAGGGGCATCTGGAAACACCATATATTTT. Translated: CASSRTGASGNTIYF.